These T cell receptor beta chains were read from a single sample in a study of PD-1 blockade in classical Hodgkin lymphoma. Data came from immunoSEQ multiplex PCR; TCRdb stores just in-frame clones and leaves some out. The data contain some 8,500 clones, about 80% of them singletons. Sequencing was performed on CD4+ T cells from blood, taken at baseline. The receptor source for this set is a human donor with classical Hodgkin lymphoma. The CDR3 runs from the conserved cysteine through the conserved F or W. A D gene is named only where the DNA matches it firmly. Expanded clones are given a class, and other clones once, few, many or no size at all.

abundance | d_gene | j_gene | v_gene | CDR3nt | CDR3aa
- | TRBD1 | TRBJ1-2 | TRBV5-1 | TGCGCCAGCAGCACCCCGGGACAGGGGGTTTCTGGCTACACCTTC | CASSTPGQGVSGYTF
once | - | TRBJ1-1 | TRBV28 | TGTGCCAGCAGTTTATGGGGGGGCCGGAACACTGAAGCTTTCTTT | CASSLWGGRNTEAFF
- | - | TRBJ1-2 | TRBV28 | TGTGCCAGCACCTACGAGAAGGGTGGCTACACCTTC | CASTYEKGGYTF
once | - | TRBJ2-7 | TRBV6-6 | TGTGCCAGCAGTTACGGATTGGGGTACGAGCAGTACTTC | CASSYGLGYEQYF
large | - | TRBJ2-3 | TRBV5-1 | TGCGCCAGCAGCTTGGAGCCTTCACAGAGAACGCAGTATTTT | CASSLEPSQRTQYF
few | TRBD1 | TRBJ2-7 | TRBV18 | TGTGCCAGCTCACTTTCCGGGACAGGGCTCGAGCAGTACTTC | CASSLSGTGLEQYF
- | TRBD2 | TRBJ2-3 | TRBV27 | TGTGCCAGCAGCCCCCAGCGGGGGAGATCGCCTAGCACAGATACGCAGTATTTT | CASSPQRGRSPSTDTQYF
- | TRBD1 | TRBJ1-5 | TRBV5-8 | TGTGCCAGCATAGAAGGGACTTTACAGGGGAATAATCAGCCCCAGCATTTT | CASIEGTLQGNNQPQHF
once | - | TRBJ1-2 | TRBV28 | TGTGCCAGCAACAACCCGGGAGCCGGCCTGTACACCTTC | CASNNPGAGLYTF
- | - | TRBJ1-5 | TRBV30 | TGTGCCTGGGATATTACTGGGGAGCCCCAGCATTTT | CAWDITGEPQHF
- | - | TRBJ2-1 | TRBV29-1 | TGCAGCGTTGATATTGGGCAGGGTCAGTTCTTC | CSVDIGQGQFF
once | - | TRBJ1-2 | TRBV27 | TGTGCCAGCAGACCAACCTGGGAAACTAACTATGGCTACACCTTC | CASRPTWETNYGYTF
- | - | TRBJ2-5 | TRBV6-5 | TGTGCCAGCAGCCAAAACCAAGAGACCCAGTACTTC | CASSQNQETQYF
- | - | TRBJ2-6 | TRBV27 | TGTGCCAGCAGTCAACAGGGCGAGGGGGCCAACGTCCTGACTTTC | CASSQQGEGANVLTF
- | TRBD1 | TRBJ2-1 | TRBV10-2 | TGCGCCAGCACCAGACAGGGGCCATTGTCCTACAATGAGCAGTTCTTC | CASTRQGPLSYNEQFF
- | TRBD1 | TRBJ2-4 | TRBV5-1 | TGCGCCAGCAGCCTACAGGGGATTGGGGACATTCAGTACTTC | CASSLQGIGDIQYF
- | - | TRBJ2-1 | TRBV19 | TGTGCCAGTAGTCCCATGACTGGATTACGCACTGAGCAGTTCTTC | CASSPMTGLRTEQFF
few | - | TRBJ1-4 | TRBV19 | TGTGCCAGTAGTACCCACGAGGGGGTTAGGGAAAAACTGTTTTTT | CASSTHEGVREKLFF
- | TRBD1 | TRBJ2-7 | TRBV19 | TGTGCCAGTAGTAGCAGGGGGCCCTACGAGCAGTACTTC | CASSSRGPYEQYF
- | - | TRBJ2-2 | TRBV5-1 | TGCGCCAGCAGCTTGGGTAACGCGAACACCGGGGAGCTGTTTTTT | CASSLGNANTGELFF
- | - | TRBJ2-3 | TRBV6-1 | TGTGCCAGCAGTGAGCCAGCGGGCGGCGGGCCAGATACGCAGTATTTT | CASSEPAGGGPDTQYF
once | TRBD2 | TRBJ2-1 | TRBV6-1 | TGTGCCAGCAGTGACCCGAGGAGGGAGGGGCGGAATGAGCAGTTCTTC | CASSDPRREGRNEQFF
- | - | TRBJ2-3 | TRBV7-3 | TGTGCCAGCAGCTTACGCGCCAGCACAGATACGCAGTATTTT | CASSLRASTDTQYF
- | - | TRBJ2-3 | TRBV19 | TGTGCCAGTAGACCCGCCGGGACGGATGATACGCAGTATTTT | CASRPAGTDDTQYF
- | - | TRBJ1-2 | TRBV6-5 | TGTGCCAGCAGTCCCCCGGGGGCCAATTATGGCTACACCTTC | CASSPPGANYGYTF
- | TRBD2 | TRBJ2-1 | TRBV28 | TGTGCCAGCAGCTCCCTAGCGGGAGGATACAATGAGCAGTTCTTC | CASSSLAGGYNEQFF
- | - | TRBJ1-4 | TRBV7-2 | TGTGCCAGCAGCTCTTTCACCCGACCTACTAAACTGTTTTTT | CASSSFTRPTKLFF
few | TRBD2 | TRBJ2-1 | TRBV10-3 | TGTGCCTCAGGCTCCGGTACTAGCGGCAACTCCTACAATGAGCAGTTCTTC | CASGSGTSGNSYNEQFF
- | - | TRBJ2-7 | TRBV6-1 | TGTGCCAGCAGGGGACCAGGTTACGAGCAGTACTTC | CASRGPGYEQYF
few | - | TRBJ1-1 | TRBV2 | TGTGCCAGCAGTGAAAGGGAGGGTGCTGAAGCTTTCTTT | CASSEREGAEAFF
few | - | TRBJ1-2 | TRBV29-1 | TGCAGCGTTGCAGGGGTCGATGGCTACACCTTC | CSVAGVDGYTF
- | - | TRBJ2-1 | TRBV15 | TGTGCCACCAGCAGTCACTACCGGGACAACAATGAGCAGTTCTTC | CATSSHYRDNNEQFF
- | - | TRBJ2-2 | TRBV10-3 | TGTGCCATCAGTGTGACAGCTGTCGGGGAGCTGTTTTTT | CAISVTAVGELFF
once | - | TRBJ1-4 | TRBV28 | TGTGCCAGCAGTTTTAGTGGGTTCAATGAAAAACTGTTTTTT | CASSFSGFNEKLFF